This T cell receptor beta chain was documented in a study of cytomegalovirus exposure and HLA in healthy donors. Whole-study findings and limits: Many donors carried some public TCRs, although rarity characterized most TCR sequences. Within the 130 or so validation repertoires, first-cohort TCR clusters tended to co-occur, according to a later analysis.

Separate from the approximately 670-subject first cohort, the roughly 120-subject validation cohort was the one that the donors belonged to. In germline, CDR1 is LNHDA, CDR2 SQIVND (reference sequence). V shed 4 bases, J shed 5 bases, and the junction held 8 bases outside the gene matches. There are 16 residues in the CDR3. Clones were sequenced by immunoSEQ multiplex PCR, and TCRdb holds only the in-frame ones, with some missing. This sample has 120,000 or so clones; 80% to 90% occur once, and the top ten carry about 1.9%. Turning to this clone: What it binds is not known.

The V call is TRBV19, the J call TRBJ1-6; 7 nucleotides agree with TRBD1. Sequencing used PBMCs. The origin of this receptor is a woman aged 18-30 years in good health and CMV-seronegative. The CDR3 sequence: CASSNRDRVDNSPLHF. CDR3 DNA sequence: TGTGCCAGTAGTAACCGGGACAGAGTGGATAATTCACCCCTCCACTTT.